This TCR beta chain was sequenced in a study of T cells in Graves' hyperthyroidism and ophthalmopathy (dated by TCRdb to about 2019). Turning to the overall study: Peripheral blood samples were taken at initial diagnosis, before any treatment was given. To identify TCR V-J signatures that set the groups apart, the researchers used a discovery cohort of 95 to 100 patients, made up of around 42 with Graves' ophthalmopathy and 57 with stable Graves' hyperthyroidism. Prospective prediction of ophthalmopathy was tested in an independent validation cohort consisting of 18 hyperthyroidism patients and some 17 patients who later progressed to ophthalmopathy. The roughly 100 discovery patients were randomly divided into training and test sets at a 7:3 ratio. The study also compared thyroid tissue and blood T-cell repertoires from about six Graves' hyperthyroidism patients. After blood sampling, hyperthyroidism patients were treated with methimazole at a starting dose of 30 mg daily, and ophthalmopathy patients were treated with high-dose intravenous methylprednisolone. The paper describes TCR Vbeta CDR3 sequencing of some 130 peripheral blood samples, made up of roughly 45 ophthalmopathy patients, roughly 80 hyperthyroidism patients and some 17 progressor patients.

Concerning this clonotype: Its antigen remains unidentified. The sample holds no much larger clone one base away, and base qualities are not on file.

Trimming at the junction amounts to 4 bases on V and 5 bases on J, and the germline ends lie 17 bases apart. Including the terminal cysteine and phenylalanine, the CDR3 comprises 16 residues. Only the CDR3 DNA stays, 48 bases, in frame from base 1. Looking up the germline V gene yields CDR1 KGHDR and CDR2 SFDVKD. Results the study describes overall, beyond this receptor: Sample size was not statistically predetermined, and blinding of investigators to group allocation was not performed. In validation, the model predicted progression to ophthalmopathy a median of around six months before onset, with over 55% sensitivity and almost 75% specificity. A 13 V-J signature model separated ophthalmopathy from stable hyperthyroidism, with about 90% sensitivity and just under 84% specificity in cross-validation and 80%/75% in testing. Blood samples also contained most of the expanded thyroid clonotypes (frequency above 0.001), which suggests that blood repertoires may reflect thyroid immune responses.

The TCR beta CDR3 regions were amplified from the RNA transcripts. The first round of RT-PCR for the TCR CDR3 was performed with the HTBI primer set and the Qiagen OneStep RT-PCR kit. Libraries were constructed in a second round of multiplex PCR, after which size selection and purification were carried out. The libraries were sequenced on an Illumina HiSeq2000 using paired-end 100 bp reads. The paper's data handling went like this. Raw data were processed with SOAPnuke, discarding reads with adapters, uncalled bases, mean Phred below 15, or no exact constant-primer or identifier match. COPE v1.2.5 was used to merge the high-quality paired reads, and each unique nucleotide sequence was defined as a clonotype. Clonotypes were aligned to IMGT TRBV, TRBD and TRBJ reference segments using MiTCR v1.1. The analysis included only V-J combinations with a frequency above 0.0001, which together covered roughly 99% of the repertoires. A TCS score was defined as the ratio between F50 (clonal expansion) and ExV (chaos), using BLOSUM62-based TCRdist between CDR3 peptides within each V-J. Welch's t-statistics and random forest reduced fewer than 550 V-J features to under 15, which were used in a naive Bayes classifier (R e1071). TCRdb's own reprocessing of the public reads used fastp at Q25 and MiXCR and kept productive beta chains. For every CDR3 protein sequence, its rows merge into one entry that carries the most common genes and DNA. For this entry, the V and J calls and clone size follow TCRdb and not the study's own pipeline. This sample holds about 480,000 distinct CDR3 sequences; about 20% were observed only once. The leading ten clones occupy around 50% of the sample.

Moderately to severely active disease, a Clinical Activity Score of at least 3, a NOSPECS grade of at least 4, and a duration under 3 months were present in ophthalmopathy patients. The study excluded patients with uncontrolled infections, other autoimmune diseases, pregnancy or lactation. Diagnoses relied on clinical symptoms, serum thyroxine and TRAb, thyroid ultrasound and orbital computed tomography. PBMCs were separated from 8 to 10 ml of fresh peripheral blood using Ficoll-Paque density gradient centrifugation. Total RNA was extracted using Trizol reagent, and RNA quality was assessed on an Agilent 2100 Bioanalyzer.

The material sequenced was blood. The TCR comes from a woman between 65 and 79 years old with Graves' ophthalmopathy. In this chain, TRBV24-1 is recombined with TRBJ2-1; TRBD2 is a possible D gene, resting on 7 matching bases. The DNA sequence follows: TGTGCCACCAGTGACTCCGGGAGGACAGCACACAATGAGCAGTTCTTC. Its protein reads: CATSDSGRTAHNEQFF.